This is a list of T cell receptor beta chains from one sample in a study of identifying expanded T cells in peripheral blood. Produced via immunoSEQ multiplex PCR; TCRdb's table is partial and in-frame only. The sample has 100,000 or so clones; roughly 89% are singletons. Sequenced sample: blood. All receptors derive from a person aged 18-69 years in good health. Both conserved end residues are part of each CDR3. D genes are given only for firm matches. Expanded clones get a size class; other rows say once, few or many, or leave the size out.

>NA|TRBV4-1|TRBJ1-5|14|NA
TGCGCCAGCAGCCAAGTACCTGGACCTCAGCCCCAGCATTTT
CASSQVPGPQPQHF
>TRBD1|TRBV5-8|TRBJ1-5|15|NA
TGTGCCAGCAGCCGGACAGGGGAAAGCAATCAGCCCCAGCATTTT
CASSRTGESNQPQHF
>NA|TRBV7-9|TRBJ1-1|16|NA
TGTGCCAGCAGCCTAGGGCCCGACAGCCCGAACACTGAAGCTTTCTTT
CASSLGPDSPNTEAFF
>TRBD1|TRBV7-9|TRBJ1-6|15|NA
TGTGCCAGCAGCTTAACCGGGGCAGGGGGGTCACCCCTCCACTTT
CASSLTGAGGSPLHF
>NA|TRBV2|TRBJ1-1|15|NA
TGTGCCAGCCAAGAAAGGGGCAGGGCAATTTCCCAAGCTTTCTTT
CASQERGRAISQAFF
>NA|TRBV7-9|TRBJ2-1|15|NA
TGTGCCAGCAGCTTAGTGCCAGAGGCCTACAATGAGCAGTTCTTC
CASSLVPEAYNEQFF
>NA|TRBV7-9|TRBJ2-5|12|NA
TGTGCCAGCAGCGGAACACTTGGCGCCCAGTACTTC
CASSGTLGAQYF
>NA|TRBV18|TRBJ2-3|16|NA
TGTGCCAGCTCACCCGTGGGGGACCCAAGCACAGATACGCAGTATTTT
CASSPVGDPSTDTQYF
>NA|TRBV29-1|TRBJ1-5|13|NA
TGCAGCGTTCGGGACGGTGGCAATCAGCCCCAGCATTTT
CSVRDGGNQPQHF
>NA|TRBV5-6|TRBJ1-1|19|NA
TGTGCCAGCAGCTTGGCTCCTCCGATCGGGGGGGTAATGAACACTGAAGCTTTCTTT
CASSLAPPIGGVMNTEAFF
>NA|TRBV7-8|TRBJ1-6|14|few
TGTGCCAGCAGCTTAGAGGGGCCAGGTTCACCCCTCCACTTT
CASSLEGPGSPLHF
>NA|TRBV18|TRBJ2-6|14|NA
TGTGCCAGCTCCCCCCTAGGGGGGGCCAACGTCCTGACTTTC
CASSPLGGANVLTF
>NA|TRBV7-8|TRBJ2-1|15|NA
TGTGCCAGCAGCAGTAGCGGCCGCTCCTACAATGAGCAGTTCTTC
CASSSSGRSYNEQFF
>NA|TRBV7-9|TRBJ1-2|16|NA
TGTGCCAGCAGCCCTAGCCTCCAGGGGCAATATTACGGCTACACCTTC
CASSPSLQGQYYGYTF
>NA|TRBV9|TRBJ1-1|13|NA
TGTGCCAGCAGCGTAGCCAGGAACACTGAAGCTTTCTTT
CASSVARNTEAFF
>NA|TRBV4-3|TRBJ1-4|17|NA
TGCGCCAGCAGCCAAGATCAGCTGAAACAGATTAATGAAAAACTGTTTTTT
CASSQDQLKQINEKLFF
>TRBD1|TRBV5-6|TRBJ1-3|16|NA
TGTGCCAGCAGCTTACAGGGGGCTCGCGGTGGAAACACCATATATTTT
CASSLQGARGGNTIYF
>TRBD1|TRBV6-1|TRBJ1-1|14|NA
TGTGCCAGCATCGAAGACAGGGGGCACACTGAAGCTTTCTTT
CASIEDRGHTEAFF
>NA|TRBV27|TRBJ2-7|14|NA
TGTGCCAGCACCCGTGGGAGGGGGCCCGACGAGCAGTACTTC
CASTRGRGPDEQYF
>TRBD1|TRBV7-9|TRBJ2-1|16|NA
TGTGCCAGCAGACCGGGACAGGGAAGCTCCTACAATGAGCAGTTCTTC
CASRPGQGSSYNEQFF
>NA|TRBV19|TRBJ2-3|12|few
TGTGCCAGTAGGGCCTCGGGCAATACGCAGTATTTT
CASRASGNTQYF
>TRBD1|TRBV28|TRBJ1-2|17|NA
TGTGCCAGCAGTGGAGCCGGGACAGCCGGCCTGTTAGATGGCTACACCTTC
CASSGAGTAGLLDGYTF
>NA|TRBV15|TRBJ1-6|18|NA
TGTGCCACCAGCAGAAAATCAGGGTTTAATTCCTATAATTCACCCCTCCACTTT
CATSRKSGFNSYNSPLHF